This TCR beta chain was identified in a study of CD8 T cells in Susac syndrome (dated by TCRdb to between 2019 and 2020). For the study in its entirety: Repertoire sequencing was used to test whether CD8+ T cell activation and differentiation in Susac syndrome was antigen driven. The investigation overall reported the following: The study acknowledged that relatively few individuals were included in the TCR sequencing and HLA analysis.

Peripheral blood CD8+ and CD4+ T cells from healthy donors, Susac syndrome patients and multiple sclerosis patients were profiled by high-throughput TCR beta sequencing. Healthy donors were included as age- and sex-matched controls. Bulk CD8+ and CD4+ T cells were purified by magnetic negative isolation, while CD8+ TEMRA cells were enriched using FACS. Blood was collected in EDTA tubes and processed within 24 hours, with PBMCs isolated through density gradient centrifugation. PBMCs intended for TCR sequencing were cryopreserved in liquid nitrogen and were subsequently thawed in a 37 degrees C water bath. The sorted or isolated CD4+, CD8+ and CD8+ TEMRA cells had a purity of 90% or higher. A remark on this clonotype: The clone's antigen remains unknown. No base quality values were provided; no much bigger clone lies one nucleotide off.

V and J are truncated by 4 bases and 6 bases respectively, leaving an intervening sequence of 18 bases. From its cysteine to its phenylalanine, the CDR3 spans 15 amino acids. The retained sequence is limited to the CDR3, 45 bases, with the frame set at the first base. RNA was extracted using the RNeasy kit, and about 0.5 to 1 ug of the RNA was reverse transcribed with random hexamers. The immunoSEQ multiplex PCR assay, which covers 54 Vbeta and 13 Jbeta segments, was used to amplify TCR beta CDR3 regions. PCR amplification bias was corrected by using a synthetic template baseline for primer optimization and computational correction. In the authors' own workflow: Reads were annotated to V, D and J genes per IMGT and analyzed with immunoSEQ Analyzer, keeping only productive sequences. Clonality was calculated as one minus the Shannon entropy normalized by log2 of the number of productive unique sequences. Public and private clones were assessed among the 100 most prevalent clones of each patient and control. A clone was defined as Susac-specific if it was absent from the healthy and MS cohorts, from about 1,100 published viral clones and from other ImmuneACCESS disease sequences. TCRdb passed the public sequencing reads through fastp at Q25 and MiXCR, retaining productive beta sequences. Here each entry gathers all rows of one CDR3 protein and keeps the most common genes and DNA. V and J calls and clone size were set by TCRdb, not the authors. Across this sample there are approximately 190,000 distinct CDR3 sequences, with roughly 92% seen only once. The ten most abundant clones make up 0.1% to 0.12% of the sample.

The sequence was obtained from a human donor in good health. Recombination connected TRBV12-3 or TRBV12-4 to TRBJ1-2; the D gene is perhaps TRBD1, on 5 matching bases. Source material: CD4+ T cells from PBMCs. The CDR3 protein sequence reads: CASSSLRGDVDGYTF. The bases are TGTGCCAGCAGTTCACTACGGGGGGACGTTGATGGCTACACCTTC.